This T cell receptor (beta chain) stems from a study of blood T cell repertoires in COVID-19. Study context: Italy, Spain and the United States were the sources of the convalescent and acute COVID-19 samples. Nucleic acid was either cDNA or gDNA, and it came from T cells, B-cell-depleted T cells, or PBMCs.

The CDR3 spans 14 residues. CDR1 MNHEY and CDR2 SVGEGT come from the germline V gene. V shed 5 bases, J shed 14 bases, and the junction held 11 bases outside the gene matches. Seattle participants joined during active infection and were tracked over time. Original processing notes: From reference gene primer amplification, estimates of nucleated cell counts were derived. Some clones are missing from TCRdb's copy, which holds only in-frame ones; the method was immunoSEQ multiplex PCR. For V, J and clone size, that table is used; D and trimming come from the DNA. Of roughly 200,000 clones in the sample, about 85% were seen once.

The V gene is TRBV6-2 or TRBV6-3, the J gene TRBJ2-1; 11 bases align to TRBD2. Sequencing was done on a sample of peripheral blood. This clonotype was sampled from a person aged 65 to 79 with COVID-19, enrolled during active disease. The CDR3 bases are TGTGCCAGCAGTCGAGGGACTAGCGGTACGTCAGAGTTCTTC. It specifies CASSRGTSGTSEFF.